These T cell receptor beta chains were read from a single sample in a study of T cell repertoires in cytomegalovirus infection. The antigens for these receptors are not known. TCRdb reprocessed the reads via MiXCR and lists one record per CDR3 protein. The table records just under 500,000 distinct CDR3 sequences, around 35% of them present only once. The material was cultured PBMCs, obtained from culture after CMV antigen stimulation. Receptor source: a human donor in good health (CMV status not recorded). Some clones in this sample may be carry-over from other donors' samples. The CDR3 runs from the conserved cysteine through the conserved F or W. Fields, in order: clone size, J gene, V gene, D gene, CDR3 DNA, CDR3 protein. The D gene is left open where the match is weak. Clone size is given for some rows only: seen once, a few or many times, or a class if the clone is expanded.

-,TRBJ1-2,TRBV19,TRBD1,TGTGCCAGTAGTATTTTATCCACAGGGGGCGAGGGCTATGGCTACACCTTC,CASSILSTGGEGYGYTF
many,TRBJ2-1,TRBV7-2,-,TGTGCCAGCAGCTTAGCTAGTGGTGGCTACAATGAGCAGTTCTTC,CASSLASGGYNEQFF
few,TRBJ2-3,TRBV4-3,TRBD2,TGCGCCAGCAGCCACTCAGCGGGAGGTTATGCAGATACGCAGTATTTT,CASSHSAGGYADTQYF
-,TRBJ1-1,TRBV7-4,-,TGTGCCAGCAGCACCCGACCGCCGCTGAACACTGAAGCTTTCTTT,CASSTRPPLNTEAFF
-,TRBJ2-5,TRBV4-3,TRBD2,TGCGCCAGCAGCCAAGGACTAGCGGGACCTAAAGAGACCCAGTACTTC,CASSQGLAGPKETQYF
-,TRBJ1-1,TRBV20-1,TRBD1,TGCAGTGCTAGAGATAGGGCCAGGGGGCTTGTCGACACTGAAGCTTTCTTT,CSARDRARGLVDTEAFF
once,TRBJ2-5,TRBV10-3,-,TGTGCCATCAGTGAGTCGATTTTAGGCAGCCAAGAGACCCAGTACTTC,CAISESILGSQETQYF
-,TRBJ1-2,TRBV10-3,-,TGTGCCATCAGTGATCAAGACACGCGCGGCTACACCTTC,CAISDQDTRGYTF
-,TRBJ1-1,TRBV12-3/TRBV12-4,-,TGTGCCAGCAGACCACAGGTAATGAACACTGAAGCTTTCTTT,CASRPQVMNTEAFF
many,TRBJ1-5,TRBV7-2,-,TGTGCCAGCAGCTTGTGGGGGGAGACCAATCAGCCCCAGCATTTT,CASSLWGETNQPQHF
-,TRBJ1-2,TRBV20-1,TRBD1,TGCAGTGCTAGCGACGGCGGGACAGGATTTTATGGCTACACCTTC,CSASDGGTGFYGYTF
few,TRBJ1-2,TRBV20-1,-,TGCAGTGCTAGAGATGCGGGAGCGGTCTATGGCTACACCTTC,CSARDAGAVYGYTF
-,TRBJ2-1,TRBV20-1,TRBD2,TGCAGTGCTAGAGATCGGATAGCGGGAGGGGTGACGCAGTTCTTC,CSARDRIAGGVTQFF
-,TRBJ1-2,TRBV6-6,-,TGTGCCAGCAGTTACGGCGGGGGGTCTAACTATGGCTACACCTTC,CASSYGGGSNYGYTF
few,TRBJ2-6,TRBV10-3,-,TGTGCCATCAGCGAGGGGACAACCTCTGGGGCCAACGTCCTGACTTTC,CAISEGTTSGANVLTF
many,TRBJ2-3,TRBV7-2,TRBD1,TGTGCCAGCAGCTTGGCCGGGACAGGGGCAGATACGCAGTATTTT,CASSLAGTGADTQYF
many,TRBJ2-4,TRBV7-2,-,TGTGCCAGCAGCTTGACCCCCGGGACATTAAAAAACATTCAGTACTTC,CASSLTPGTLKNIQYF
few,TRBJ2-1,TRBV7-6,TRBD2,TGTGCCAGCAGCTTTAGAGGGTCCCTCCTACTAGCGGAAAACTACAATGAGCAGTTCTTC,CASSFRGSLLLAENYNEQFF
-,TRBJ1-5,TRBV19,-,TGTGCCAGTAGTATAGGGCAGTTGAGCAATCAGCCCCAGCATTTT,CASSIGQLSNQPQHF
few,TRBJ2-1,TRBV4-3,TRBD1,TGCGCCAGCAGCCCGGACAGGGGTACCTACAATGAGCAGTTCTTC,CASSPDRGTYNEQFF
-,TRBJ2-1,TRBV7-9,TRBD2,TGTGCCAGCAGCTTAGCAGTGTCTAGCGGGAGGGGTGAGCAGTTCTTC,CASSLAVSSGRGEQFF
many,TRBJ2-7,TRBV12-3/TRBV12-4,-,TGTGCCAGCAGGGCTACAGCTTCCTACGAGCAGTACTTC,CASRATASYEQYF
few,TRBJ2-1,TRBV11-2,TRBD1,TGTGCCAGCAGCTCTATCCGGGACAGGGCTCACAATGAGCAGTTCTTC,CASSSIRDRAHNEQFF
many,TRBJ2-5,TRBV20-1,TRBD2,TGCAGTGCTAGATCGACTAGCGGGAGCTATGAGACCCAGTACTTC,CSARSTSGSYETQYF
few,TRBJ2-2,TRBV7-6,TRBD2,TGTGCCAGCAGCTTATCGATTCGGGGGGGACTAGACGGGGAGCTGTTTTTT,CASSLSIRGGLDGELFF
-,TRBJ2-1,TRBV27,TRBD2,TGTGCCAGCAGGTCTAGCGGGAGTAGGAATGAGCAGTTCTTC,CASRSSGSRNEQFF
-,TRBJ2-5,TRBV6-2/TRBV6-3,-,TGTGCCAGCAGTTACTCGAATCGGGTACTGGTCCCCCAAGAGACCCAGTACTTC,CASSYSNRVLVPQETQYF
-,TRBJ2-7,TRBV6-1,TRBD2,TGTGCCAGCACCCTAGCGGGAGTGGTTGACGAGCAGTACTTC,CASTLAGVVDEQYF
-,TRBJ2-3,TRBV6-2/TRBV6-3,TRBD1,TGTGCCAGCAGTGAATCAGGGGGTCAGGCTACGCAGTATTTT,CASSESGGQATQYF
-,TRBJ1-1,TRBV6-2/TRBV6-3,-,TGTGCCAGCAGCTCTTCGGTGGGATGGGGGCCTCACACTGAAGCTTTCTTT,CASSSSVGWGPHTEAFF
few,TRBJ1-5,TRBV2,-,TGTGCCAGCAGTAGAACGGGTGGCCAGCCCCAGCATTTT,CASSRTGGQPQHF
-,TRBJ2-7,TRBV11-2,-,TGTGCCAGCAGCTTTTTCCGGTCCGCTTCGTCCTACGAGCAGTACTTC,CASSFFRSASSYEQYF
-,TRBJ2-1,TRBV7-9,-,TGTGCCAGCAGCTATTGGGACTTTGAGCAGTTCTTC,CASSYWDFEQFF
many,TRBJ2-7,TRBV11-2,-,TGTGCCAGCAGCTTGGCAGCCTCGGGCAAGCAGTACTTC,CASSLAASGKQYF
-,TRBJ1-1,TRBV7-8,-,TGTGCCAGCAGCTTAGAGTCGGGAGCTGAAGCTTTCTTT,CASSLESGAEAFF
-,TRBJ2-3,TRBV11-2,TRBD2,TGTGCCAGCAGCTTTTCTAGCGGCACTAGCACAGATACGCAGTATTTT,CASSFSSGTSTDTQYF
-,TRBJ2-3,TRBV7-2,TRBD2,TGTGCCAGCAGCCCAGGGCAGGGAGCGGGATGGGCGCAGTATTTT,CASSPGQGAGWAQYF
-,TRBJ2-2,TRBV4-1,-,TGTGCCAGCAGCCAAGAGAAGGGGGAAAACACCGGGGAGCTGTTTTTT,CASSQEKGENTGELFF
-,TRBJ2-6,TRBV28,-,TGTGCCAGCAGTTTCGGGACCTTCTCTGGGGCCAACGTCCTGACTTTC,CASSFGTFSGANVLTF
few,TRBJ2-4,TRBV12-3/TRBV12-4,-,TGTGCCAGCAGTTTGTTCCGGACAGCCGAAAACATTCAGTACTTC,CASSLFRTAENIQYF
few,TRBJ2-3,TRBV7-2,-,TGTGCCAGCAGCTCTACTCCAGTGGGGAGCACAGATACGCAGTATTTT,CASSSTPVGSTDTQYF
-,TRBJ2-5,TRBV7-6,-,TGTGCCAGCAGCACCGGCGGTATGGAGACCCAGTACTTC,CASSTGGMETQYF
-,TRBJ2-3,TRBV4-3,TRBD2,TGCGCCAGCAGCCAAGATCTGGATCTAGCGGGAGTTGGCACAGATACGCAGTATTTT,CASSQDLDLAGVGTDTQYF
-,TRBJ2-2,TRBV7-6,-,TGTGCCACCGGAACCGGGGAGCTGTTTTTT,CATGTGELFF
few,TRBJ2-7,TRBV20-1,TRBD2,TGCAGTGCGATGAATACCGGGACTAGCGTACCCTACGAGCAGTACTTC,CSAMNTGTSVPYEQYF
few,TRBJ1-5,TRBV12-3/TRBV12-4,TRBD1,TGTGCCAGCTCCAAAGGGGGACAGGGGCAGCCCCAGCATTTT,CASSKGGQGQPQHF
-,TRBJ1-5,TRBV7-2,-,TGTGCCAGCAGCCCCCGGGCCAATCAGCCCCAGCATTTT,CASSPRANQPQHF
many,TRBJ2-1,TRBV7-8,-,TGTGCCAGCAGCCTGCTCCCTCGACAGAGCTCCTACAATGAGCAGTTCTTC,CASSLLPRQSSYNEQFF
-,TRBJ2-1,TRBV20-1,TRBD2,TGCAGTGCTAGAGTCCTGGACTCAGCGGGAGGCATTGAGCAGTTCTTC,CSARVLDSAGGIEQFF
few,TRBJ2-1,TRBV7-8,-,TGTGCCAGCGCTCCACTAGCAGGCATGAGCTCCTACAATGAGCAGTTCTTC,CASAPLAGMSSYNEQFF
-,TRBJ2-1,TRBV10-3,TRBD1,TGTGCCATCAGTGAGTTGGAGGGACAGGGTATTTTGAATGAGCAGTTCTTC,CAISELEGQGILNEQFF
-,TRBJ2-3,TRBV14,TRBD2,TGTGCCAGCAGCCAAGCGGGACTAGCGGGAGTCGAAGATACGCAGTATTTT,CASSQAGLAGVEDTQYF
-,TRBJ2-7,TRBV27,-,TGTGCCAGCAGGACAGGCCGGTACGAGCAGTACTTC,CASRTGRYEQYF